A selection of T cell receptor beta chains follows, all from one sample in a study of metastatic and nonmetastatic thyroid tumors. TCRdb reanalyzed the PCR reads via MiXCR. The table lists about 40,000 clones, roughly 10% of them singletons, with 20% to 25% in the top ten. Sequenced sample: blood. These receptor sequences come from a female donor with papillary thyroid cancer or a benign thyroid nodule (not recorded which). Some clones in this sample may be carry-over from other donors' samples. Both conserved end residues are part of each CDR3. D genes are given only for firm matches. The listing skips clone size in some rows; elsewhere it reads once, few, many or a size class.

>.|TRBJ1-1|16|many|TRBV30
CAWSRGRFTRNTEAFF
TGTGCCTGGAGTCGGGGGAGGTTCACTCGAAACACTGAAGCTTTCTTT
>.|TRBJ1-6|13|few|TRBV6-1
CASSEGENSPLHF
TGTGCCAGCAGTGAAGGGGAAAATTCACCCCTCCACTTT
>.|TRBJ2-3|15|few|TRBV2
CASTEGAGVKDTQYF
TGTGCCAGCACCGAGGGGGCGGGAGTAAAAGATACGCAGTATTTT
>.|TRBJ1-2|13|many|TRBV28
CASRPEDSSGYTF
TGTGCCAGCAGACCGGAAGATTCTAGCGGCTACACCTTC
>.|TRBJ2-2|13|many|TRBV10-1
CASSEDGAGELFF
TGCGCCAGCAGTGAGGATGGGGCCGGGGAGCTGTTTTTT
>.|TRBJ1-2|12|.|TRBV7-9
CASSDSLYGYTF
TGTGCCAGCAGCGACAGCCTCTATGGCTACACGTTC
>TRBD2|TRBJ2-3|16|.|TRBV18
CASSPTSASSTDTQYF
TGTGCCAGCTCACCAACTAGCGCGTCTAGCACAGATACGCAGTATTTT
>.|TRBJ1-3|16|many|TRBV19
CASSISGGNSGNTIYF
TGTGCCAGTAGTATTAGCGGCGGGAACTCTGGAAACACCATATATTTT
>TRBD1|TRBJ1-2|16|many|TRBV4-1
CASSQERAGGSYGYTF
TGCGCCAGCAGCCAAGAAAGGGCAGGGGGAAGCTATGGCTACACCTTC
>.|TRBJ1-1|17|many|TRBV7-7
CASSILRKREWDTEAFF
TGTGCTAGCAGCATACTTCGGAAGCGGGAGTGGGACACTGAAGCTTTCTTC
>.|TRBJ1-4|16|many|TRBV5-1
CASRVGVRQDGEKLFF
TGCGCCAGCAGGGTTGGGGTAAGGCAGGATGGTGAAAAACTGTTTTTT
>TRBD2|TRBJ2-3|16|few|TRBV4-2
CASTPSGGRGTDTQYF
TGTGCCAGCACCCCTTCCGGTGGGAGGGGCACAGATACGCAGTATTTT
>.|TRBJ2-7|15|many|TRBV12-5
CASVRGGTTSYEQYF
TGTGCTAGTGTCCGAGGCGGGACAACCTCCTACGAGCAGTACTTC
>.|TRBJ1-2|13|many|TRBV11-2
CASSLDGPYGYTF
TGTGCCAGCAGCTTGGACGGCCCCTATGGCTACACCTTC
>.|TRBJ2-7|14|many|TRBV5-1
CASGPGTVTYEQYF
TGCGCCAGCGGCCCGGGTACAGTAACCTACGAGCAGTACTTC
>.|TRBJ1-1|12|.|TRBV20-1
CSARAGNTEAFF
TGCAGTGCTAGAGCGGGCAACACTGAAGCTTTCTTT
>TRBD1|TRBJ1-1|19|.|TRBV5-1
CASSLERDRGQRMNTEAFF
TGCGCCAGCAGCTTGGAAAGGGACAGGGGGCAAAGGATGAACACTGAAGCTTTCTTT
>.|TRBJ2-7|15|few|TRBV2
CASSDPFRVLYEQYF
TGTGCCAGCAGTGACCCCTTTCGGGTCCTCTACGAGCAGTACTTC
>TRBD1|TRBJ1-2|13|.|TRBV7-3
CASSLQGGYGYTF
TGTGCCAGCAGCTTACAGGGGGGATATGGCTACACCTTC
>.|TRBJ2-1|16|.|TRBV5-1
CASSPDVRCYNNEQFF
TGCGCCAGCAGCCCCGATGTCAGGTGTTACAACAATGAGCAGTTCTTC
>.|TRBJ1-1|16|.|TRBV30
CACLSRAAEEPTEAFF
TGTGCCTGTCTCAGCCGGGCGGCCGAGGAGCCCACTGAAGCTTTCTTT
>.|TRBJ2-7|15|many|TRBV4-3
CASSQDPGGAGEQYF
TGCGCCAGCAGCCAAGATCCAGGAGGGGCAGGCGAGCAGTACTTC
>.|TRBJ2-1|12|many|TRBV12-3/TRBV12-4
CASSTHFDEQFF
TGTGCCAGCAGTACGCACTTTGATGAGCAGTTCTTC
>TRBD2|TRBJ2-1|17|.|TRBV11-2
CASGQGKTSGIYNEQFF
TGTGCCAGCGGCCAGGGCAAGACTAGCGGGATTTACAATGAGCAGTTCTTC
>TRBD1|TRBJ2-2|19|many|TRBV24-1
CATSDPPGTGGSGSGELFF
TGTGCCACCAGTGATCCACCCGGGACAGGGGGCTCAGGGTCCGGGGAGCTGTTTTTT
>.|TRBJ2-7|15|many|TRBV7-2
CASSLEGRRIYEQYF
TGTGCCAGCAGCTTAGAAGGCAGGAGGATCTACGAGCAGTACTTC
>.|TRBJ2-7|15|many|TRBV20-1
CSARLLGLGFYEQYF
TGCAGTGCTAGGCTGTTGGGCTTAGGCTTCTACGAGCAGTACTTC
>.|TRBJ2-7|15|many|TRBV20-1
CSARSGGHPTYEQYF
TGCAGTGCTAGATCGGGGGGACACCCTACCTACGAGCAGTACTTC
>.|TRBJ2-2|15|.|TRBV30
CAWRRRGGGTGELFF
TGTGCCTGGCGGAGGAGGGGGGGAGGCACCGGGGAGCTGTTTTTT
>TRBD1|TRBJ2-5|14|few|TRBV28
CASSEGDRVGTQYF
TGTGCCAGCAGTGAAGGGGACAGGGTTGGGACCCAGTACTTC
>TRBD1|TRBJ2-7|13|many|TRBV3-1
CASSQRTGGEQYF
TGTGCCAGCAGCCAGCGGACAGGGGGCGAGCAGTACTTC